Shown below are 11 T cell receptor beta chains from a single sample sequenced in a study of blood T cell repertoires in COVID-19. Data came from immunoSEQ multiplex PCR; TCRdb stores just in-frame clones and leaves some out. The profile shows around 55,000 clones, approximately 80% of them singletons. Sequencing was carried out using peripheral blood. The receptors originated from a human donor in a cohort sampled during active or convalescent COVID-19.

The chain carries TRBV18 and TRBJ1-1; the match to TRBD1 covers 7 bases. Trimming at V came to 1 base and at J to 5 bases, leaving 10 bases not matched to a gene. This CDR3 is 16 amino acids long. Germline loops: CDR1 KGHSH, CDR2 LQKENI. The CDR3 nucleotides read TGTGCCAGCTCACCACGGCAAAGGGACAGTTCGACTGAAGCTTTCTTT. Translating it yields CASSPRQRDSSTEAFF.

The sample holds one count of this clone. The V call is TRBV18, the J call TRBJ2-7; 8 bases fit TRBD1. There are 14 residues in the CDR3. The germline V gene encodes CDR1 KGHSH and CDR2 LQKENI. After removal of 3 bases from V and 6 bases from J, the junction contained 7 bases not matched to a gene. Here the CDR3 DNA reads TGTGCCAGCTCACCCCGGGACAGGAGGGGCGAGCAGTACTTC. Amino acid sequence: CASSPRDRRGEQYF.

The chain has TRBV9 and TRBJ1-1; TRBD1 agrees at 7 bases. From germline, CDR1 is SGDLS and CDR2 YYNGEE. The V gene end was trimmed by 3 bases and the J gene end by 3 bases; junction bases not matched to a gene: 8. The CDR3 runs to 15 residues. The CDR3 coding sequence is TGTGCCAGCAGCGAGACAGGGATGGGGTACACTGAAGCTTTCTTT. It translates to CASSETGMGYTEAFF.

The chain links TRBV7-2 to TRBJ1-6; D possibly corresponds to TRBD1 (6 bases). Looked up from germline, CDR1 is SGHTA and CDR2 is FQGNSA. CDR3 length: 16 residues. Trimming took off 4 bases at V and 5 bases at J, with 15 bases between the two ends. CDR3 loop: CASSSVSTGNNSPLHF. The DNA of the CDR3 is TGTGCCAGCAGCTCGGTTTCGACAGGCAATAATTCACCCCTCCACTTT.

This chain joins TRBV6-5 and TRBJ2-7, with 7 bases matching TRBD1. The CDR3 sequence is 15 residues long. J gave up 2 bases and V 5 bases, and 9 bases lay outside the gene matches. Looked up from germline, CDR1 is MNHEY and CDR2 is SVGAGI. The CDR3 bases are TGTGCCAGCAGTCACAGACAGGGAACAGCCTACGAGCAGTACTTC. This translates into CASSHRQGTAYEQYF.

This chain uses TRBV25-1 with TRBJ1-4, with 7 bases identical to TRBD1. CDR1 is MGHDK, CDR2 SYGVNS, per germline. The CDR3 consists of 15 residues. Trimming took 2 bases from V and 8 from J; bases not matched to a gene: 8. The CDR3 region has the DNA TGTGCCAGCAGTGAACCGGACAGGATCTCCGAAAAACTGTTTTTT. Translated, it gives CASSEPDRISEKLFF.

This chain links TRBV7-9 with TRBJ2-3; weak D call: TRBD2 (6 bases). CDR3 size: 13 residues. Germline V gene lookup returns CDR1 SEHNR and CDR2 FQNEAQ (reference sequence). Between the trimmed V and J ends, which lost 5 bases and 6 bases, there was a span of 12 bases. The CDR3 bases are TGTGCCAGCAGCCCCCTGGCGGGGGATACGCAGTATTTT. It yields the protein CASSPLAGDTQYF. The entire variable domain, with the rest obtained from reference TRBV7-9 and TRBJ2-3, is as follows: DTGVSQNPRHKITKRGQNVTFRCDPISEHNRLYWYRQTLGQGPEFLTYFQNEAQLEKSRLLSDRFSAERPKGSFSTLEIQRTEQGDSAMYLCASSPLAGDTQYFGPGTRLTVL.

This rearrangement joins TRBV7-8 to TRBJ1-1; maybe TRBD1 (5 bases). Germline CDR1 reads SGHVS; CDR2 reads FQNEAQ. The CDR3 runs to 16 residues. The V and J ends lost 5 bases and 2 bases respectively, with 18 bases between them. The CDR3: CASSRTPTGANTEAFF. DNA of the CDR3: TGTGCCAGCAGCCGGACGCCTACTGGGGCCAACACTGAAGCTTTCTTT.

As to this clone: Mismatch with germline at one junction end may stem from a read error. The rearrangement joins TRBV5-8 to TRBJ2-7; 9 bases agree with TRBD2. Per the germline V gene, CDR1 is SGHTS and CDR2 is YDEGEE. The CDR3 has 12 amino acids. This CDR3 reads CASTFGSSGERF. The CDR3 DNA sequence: TGTGCCAGCACCTTCGGCTCTAGCGGGGAAAGGTTC.

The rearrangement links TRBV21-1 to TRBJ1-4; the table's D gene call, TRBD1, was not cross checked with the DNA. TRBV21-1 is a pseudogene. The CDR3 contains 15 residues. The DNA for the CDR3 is TGTGCCAGCTGCCCTAGGGGGAAGTCTAATGAAAAACTGTTTTTT. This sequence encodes CASCPRGKSNEKLFF.

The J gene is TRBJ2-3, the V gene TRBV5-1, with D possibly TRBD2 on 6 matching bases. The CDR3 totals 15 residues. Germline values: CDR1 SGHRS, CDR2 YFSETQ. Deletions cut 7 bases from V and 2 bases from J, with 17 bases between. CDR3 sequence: CASGTGTSNTDTQYF. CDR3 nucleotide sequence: TGCGCCAGCGGAACCGGGACTTCCAACACAGATACGCAGTATTTT.